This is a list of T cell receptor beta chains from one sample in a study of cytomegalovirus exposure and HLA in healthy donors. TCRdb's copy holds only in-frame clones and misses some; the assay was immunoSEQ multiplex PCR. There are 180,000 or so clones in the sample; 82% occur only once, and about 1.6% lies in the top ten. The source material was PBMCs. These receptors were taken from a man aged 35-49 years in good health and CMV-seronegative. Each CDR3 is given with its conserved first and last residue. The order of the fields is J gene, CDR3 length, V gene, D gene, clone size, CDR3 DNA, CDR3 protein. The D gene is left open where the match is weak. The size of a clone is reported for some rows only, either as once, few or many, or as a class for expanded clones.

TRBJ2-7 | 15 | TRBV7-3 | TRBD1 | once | TGTGCCAGCAGCCGGGATACAGGGGTCCCCTACGAGCAGTACTTC | CASSRDTGVPYEQYF
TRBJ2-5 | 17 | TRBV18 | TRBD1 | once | TGTGCCAGCTCACGACAGGGCGGCGACAGGAGTCAAGAGACCCAGTACTTC | CASSRQGGDRSQETQYF
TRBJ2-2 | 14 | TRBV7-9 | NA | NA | TGTGCCAGCAGCTTAGGCGCCGACACCGGGGAGCTGTTTTTT | CASSLGADTGELFF
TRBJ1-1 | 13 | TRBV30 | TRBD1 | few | TGTGCCTGGACCCTACAGGGGGTCACTGAAGCTTTCTTT | CAWTLQGVTEAFF
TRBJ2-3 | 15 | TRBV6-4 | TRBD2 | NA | TGTGCCAGCCGTGGACTAGCGGGACCCCTAGGTTTATTGTATTTT | CASRGLAGPLGLLYF
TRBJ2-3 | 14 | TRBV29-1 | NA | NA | TGCAGCGTTGATACCCAGGGAATTAGAGATACGCAGTATTTT | CSVDTQGIRDTQYF
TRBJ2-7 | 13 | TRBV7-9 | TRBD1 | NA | TGTGCCAGTTTACCAGGGGGCGAAGACGAGCAGTACTTC | CASLPGGEDEQYF
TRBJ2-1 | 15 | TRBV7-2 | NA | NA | TGTGCCAGCAGCTTTCAAGCGAGCTCCTACAATGAGCAGTTCTTC | CASSFQASSYNEQFF
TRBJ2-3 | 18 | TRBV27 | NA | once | TGTGCCAGCAGTTTCTGGGGGGTGGGGAACAGCTACACAGATACGCAGTATTTT | CASSFWGVGNSYTDTQYF
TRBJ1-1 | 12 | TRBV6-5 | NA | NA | TGTGCCAGCAGCCAAGACTTTGCCGAAGCTTTCTTT | CASSQDFAEAFF
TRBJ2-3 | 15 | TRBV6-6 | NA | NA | TGTGCCAGCAGTTACCGGGGTAGGAGCACAGATACGCAGTATTTT | CASSYRGRSTDTQYF
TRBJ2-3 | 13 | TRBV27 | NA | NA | TGTGCCAGCAGTTTAGGACAGTTGGGTACGCAGTATTTT | CASSLGQLGTQYF
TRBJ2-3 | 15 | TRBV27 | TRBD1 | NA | TGTGCCAGCAGTTTATTGGGACAGGGGACAGATACGCAGTATTTT | CASSLLGQGTDTQYF
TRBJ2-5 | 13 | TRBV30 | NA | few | TGTGCCTGGGGAGGGGGCGCGGAAGAGACCCAGTACTTC | CAWGGGAEETQYF
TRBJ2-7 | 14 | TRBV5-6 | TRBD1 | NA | TGTGCCAGCAGCTCTTGGCAGGGGGCGCGCGAGCAGTACTTC | CASSSWQGAREQYF
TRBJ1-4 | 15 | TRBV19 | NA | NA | TGTGCCAGTAGCCTCATCGGGCAGGGGAATGAAAAACTGTTTTTT | CASSLIGQGNEKLFF
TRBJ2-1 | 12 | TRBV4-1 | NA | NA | TGCGCCAGCAGCCTGTATTACAATGAGCAGTTCTTC | CASSLYYNEQFF
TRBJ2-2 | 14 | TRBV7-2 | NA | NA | TGTGCCAGCACCTCATGGGAGAAAGTCGGGGAGCTGTTTTTT | CASTSWEKVGELFF
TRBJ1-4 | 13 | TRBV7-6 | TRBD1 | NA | TGTGCCAGCAGTCGAGGACAGGGTGAAAAACTGTTTTTT | CASSRGQGEKLFF
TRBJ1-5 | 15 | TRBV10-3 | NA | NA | TGTGCCATCAGTGATTTTGGGCCCAACAATCAGCCCCAGCATTTT | CAISDFGPNNQPQHF
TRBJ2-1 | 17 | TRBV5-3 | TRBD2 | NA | TGTGCCAGAAGCTGCCCGGGACTAGCGGGAGCCGACAATGAGCAGTTCTTC | CARSCPGLAGADNEQFF
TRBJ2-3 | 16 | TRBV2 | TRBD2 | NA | TGTGCCAGCAGGGGCCTAGCGGGGTCCCTCGGGGATACGCAGTATTTT | CASRGLAGSLGDTQYF
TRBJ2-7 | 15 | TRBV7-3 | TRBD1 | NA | TGTGCCAGCAGCTTAACGGGGACAGGGATTGGCGAGCAGTACTTC | CASSLTGTGIGEQYF
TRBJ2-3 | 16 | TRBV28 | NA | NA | TGTGCCAGCAGTTTATGGGTCTTCGGGAGCACAGATACGCAGTATTTT | CASSLWVFGSTDTQYF
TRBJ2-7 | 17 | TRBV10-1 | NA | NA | TGCGCCAGCAGTCCGGTATTTCCGGGACTTGTTGGCTACGAGCAGTACTTC | CASSPVFPGLVGYEQYF
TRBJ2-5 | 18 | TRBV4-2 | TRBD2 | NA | TGTGCCAGCAGCCTCCTCGGGACTAGCGGGGTCTCCCCAGAGACCCAGTACTTC | CASSLLGTSGVSPETQYF
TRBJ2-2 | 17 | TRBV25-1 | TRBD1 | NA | TGTGCCAGCAGTGAAGTGGTTTCAGGGGGCGAAATCTCGGAGCTGTTTTTT | CASSEVVSGGEISELFF
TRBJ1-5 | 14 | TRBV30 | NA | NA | TGTGCCTGGAGTGTACTGGCAGGAGGTCAGCCCCAGCATTTT | CAWSVLAGGQPQHF
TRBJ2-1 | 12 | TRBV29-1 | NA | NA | TGCAGCGTTGAGGGGCTCCGCAATGAGCAGTTCTTC | CSVEGLRNEQFF
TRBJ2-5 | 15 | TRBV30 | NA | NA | TGTGCCTGGAGTGTCCTCGCAGGGCCCCAGGGGACCCAGTACTTC | CAWSVLAGPQGTQYF
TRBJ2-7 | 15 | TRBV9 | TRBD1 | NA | TGTGCCAGCAGCGCGCGGGGGACAGGGGTGACCGAGCAGTACTTC | CASSARGTGVTEQYF
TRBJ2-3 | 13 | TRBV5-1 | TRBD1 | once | TGCGCCAGCAGCTTGGGGACAGGGGATACGCAGTATTTT | CASSLGTGDTQYF
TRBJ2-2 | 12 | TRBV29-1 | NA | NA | TGCAGCGCTGACAGATCCACCGGGGAGCTGTTTTTT | CSADRSTGELFF
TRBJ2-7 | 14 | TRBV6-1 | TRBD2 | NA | TGTGCCAGCAGAGAGGGACTAGCTAACCACGAGCAGTACTTC | CASREGLANHEQYF
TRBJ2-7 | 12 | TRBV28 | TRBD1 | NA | TGTGCCAGCAGGACAGGGGATATCGAGCAGTACTTC | CASRTGDIEQYF
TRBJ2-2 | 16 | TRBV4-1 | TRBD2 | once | TGCGCCAGCAGCCAAGGACTAGCGGGGACTAGGGGGGAGCTGTTTTTT | CASSQGLAGTRGELFF
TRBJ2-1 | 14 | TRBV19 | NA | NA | TGTGCCAGCAACTCTTGGAGCTCCTACAATGAGCAGTTCTTC | CASNSWSSYNEQFF
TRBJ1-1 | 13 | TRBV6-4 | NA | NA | TGTGCCAGCAGTGACTGGCCGAACACTGAAGCTTTCTTT | CASSDWPNTEAFF
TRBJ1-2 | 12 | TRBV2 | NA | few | TGTGCCAGCGATCAGGGCAACTATGGCTACACCTTC | CASDQGNYGYTF
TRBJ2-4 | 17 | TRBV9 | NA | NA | TGTGCCAGCAGCGTAGCTACGGGCAGGGAGGTGGGAAACATTCAGTACTTC | CASSVATGREVGNIQYF
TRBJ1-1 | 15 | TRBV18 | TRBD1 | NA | TGTGCCAGCTCACCTATAAAGGGGGCAAACACTGAAGCTTTCTTT | CASSPIKGANTEAFF
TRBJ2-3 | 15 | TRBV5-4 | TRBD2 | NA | TGTGCCAGCAGCTCCGGGACTAGCGGCACAGATACGCAGTATTTT | CASSSGTSGTDTQYF
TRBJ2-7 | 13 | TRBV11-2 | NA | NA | TGTGCCAGCAGCTTAGATTCCGCCTACGAGCAGTACTTC | CASSLDSAYEQYF
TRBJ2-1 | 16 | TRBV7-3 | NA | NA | TGTGCCAGCAGCCCCAGCGGAGGGACTTCCTACAATGAGCAGTTCTTC | CASSPSGGTSYNEQFF